These 19 T cell receptor beta chains were sequenced from one sample in a study of beta chain features in type 1 diabetes. Expressed TCRB transcripts were sequenced because the isolated RNA had all been reverse transcribed beforehand. Clones were sequenced by immunoSEQ multiplex PCR, and TCRdb holds only the in-frame ones, with some missing. This table has 150,000 to 200,000 clones, roughly 8% appearing once. Their antigens are not known. Whole-study results and caveats: Researchers report that Type 1 diabetes patients had moderately but significantly shorter TCRB CDR3s across all four CD4+ subsets.

Sequenced: central memory CD4+ T cells from blood. The receptors come from a woman younger than 35 with type 1 diabetes.

In its sample, this clone was seen a few times. V gene TRBV28 combines with J gene TRBJ2-2; 11 bases are a match to TRBD1. V lost 5 bases, J lost 6 bases, and 5 bases stayed unmatched. CDR1 and CDR2 (germline): MDHEN, SYDVKM. CDR3 length equals 15 residues. CDR3 sequence reads: CASSGGGQGAGELFF. CDR3 nucleotide sequence: TGTGCCAGCAGTGGGGGGGGACAGGGGGCCGGGGAGCTGTTTTTT.

The rearrangement links TRBV6-5 to TRBJ2-7; tentative D call: TRBD2 (6 bases). The germline gives CDR1 MNHEY, CDR2 SVGAGI. V was clipped by 0 bases and J by 6 bases, with 12 bases between them. The CDR3 length is 14 residues. CDR3 coding DNA: TGTGCCAGCAGTTACTCGACTGGGGACTCCGAGCAGTACTTC. This encodes CASSYSTGDSEQYF.

The chain carries TRBV6-5 and TRBJ2-7, with a weak D call TRBD1 (6 bases). Per germline, CDR1 MNHEY and CDR2 SVGAGI. This CDR3 is built from 11 residues. CDR3: CVTRGPYEQYF. The CDR3 region has the DNA TGTGTTACCAGGGGCCCCTACGAGCAGTACTTC.

This clone was seen a few times. The J gene is TRBJ2-5, the V gene TRBV5-4; tentative D call: TRBD1 (5 bases). The CDR3 consists of 15 residues. Germline V gene data show CDR1 as SGHNT and CDR2 as YYREEE (reference sequence). Trimming left V 0 bases short and J 5 bases short, with 14 bases between. CDR3 residues: CASSLVQGSAETQYF. The CDR3 DNA reads as TGTGCCAGCAGCTTGGTGCAGGGTAGTGCGGAGACCCAGTACTTC.

This CDR3 reads CAIATGLHTDTQYF. The DNA of the CDR3 is TGTGCCATCGCCACAGGACTACACACAGATACGCAGTATTTT. V and J are TRBV27 and TRBJ2-3; possible D gene TRBD2, 6 bases. The V and J ends lost 10 bases and 2 bases respectively, with 16 bases between them. CDR3 length: 14 residues. From germline, CDR1 is MNHEY and CDR2 SMNVEV (reference sequence).

This clone turned up a few times. The gene calls are TRBV4-1 and TRBJ1-3; 7 bases map to TRBD1. Germline CDR1 MGHRA, CDR2 YSYEKL. This CDR3 contains 19 residues. Germline trimming cut 0 bases from V and 0 bases from J; bases unmatched to any gene: 11. The CDR3 sequence: CASSQDPLTGSGSGNTIYF. In DNA, the CDR3 is TGCGCCAGCAGCCAAGATCCCCTGACAGGGTCGGGCTCTGGAAACACCATATATTTT.

Comment on this clone: The junction and the germline gene differ at one end; a read error may be behind it. The chain couples TRBV5-4 to TRBJ1-4; possibly TRBD1 for D (5 bases). This CDR3 has 16 amino acids. Germline CDR1 reads SGHNT; CDR2 reads YYREEE (reference sequence). CDR3 loop: CASSQGTGAGGEKLFF. CDR3 nucleotides: TGCGCCAGCAGCCAAGGAACAGGAGCCGGTGGTGAAAAACTGTTTTTT.

Only a few counts were recorded for this clone. The rearrangement joins TRBV5-1 to TRBJ2-1; 11 bases are a match to TRBD1. CDR1 is SGHRS, CDR2 YFSETQ, per germline. The CDR3 sequence is 17 residues long. Unmatched junction bases numbered 16, after V lost 6 bases and J lost 8 bases. The CDR3 coding sequence is TGCGCCAGCACCAATACCCCCCGGACAGGGGGCAGGGATGAGCAGTTCTTC. This codes for CASTNTPRTGGRDEQFF.

This chain uses TRBV2 with TRBJ2-1; 9 nucleotides agree with TRBD2. This CDR3 has 15 amino acids. Germline CDR1 SNHLY, CDR2 FYNNEI. V lost 6 bases to trimming and J lost 7 bases; unmatched junction nucleotides: 10. The CDR3 nucleotides read TGTGCCAGCAGGGGGACTAGCACATTTTCGAATGAGCAGTTCTTC. Translating it yields CASRGTSTFSNEQFF.

This clone turned up a few times. The chain combines TRBV4-1 with TRBJ2-7; D unclear. V was shortened by 0 bases and J by 6 bases, with 6 bases between the two germline ends. The germline V gene has CDR1 MGHRA and CDR2 YSYEKL. The CDR3 has 12 residues. CDR3 in amino acids: CASSQDLVEQYF. CDR3 nucleotide sequence: TGCGCCAGCAGCCAAGACCTCGTCGAGCAGTACTTC.

J is TRBJ2-2 and V is TRBV11-2; possibly TRBD2 for D (7 bases). Germline CDR1 is SGHAT and CDR2 is FQNNGV. CDR3 length: 16 residues. Trimming pared 3 bases from V and 3 bases from J, leaving 14 bases between. The CDR3 coding sequence is TGTGCCAGCAGCTTTAGCGCGGGGGCGGACACCGGGGAGCTGTTTTTT. Its protein is CASSFSAGADTGELFF. Drawing the rest from reference TRBV11-2 and TRBJ2-2, the complete variable domain is EAGVAQSPRYKIIEKRQSVAFWCNPISGHATLYWYQQILGQGPKLLIQFQNNGVVDDSQLPKDRFSAERLKGVDSTLKIQPAKLEDSAVYLCASSFSAGADTGELFFGEGSRLTVL.

The chain employs TRBV5-4 and TRBJ2-2; weak D call: TRBD2 (5 bases). Trimming took off 1 base at V and 4 bases at J, with 11 bases between the two ends. Looked up from germline, CDR1 is SGHNT and CDR2 is YYREEE (reference sequence). The CDR3 is made up of 15 amino acids. CDR3 DNA: TGTGCCAGCAGCTTGTTGGGTCGGGGCACCGGGGAGCTGTTTTTT. Its protein product is CASSLLGRGTGELFF.

This sequence joins TRBV4-1 and TRBJ2-7; D possibly corresponds to TRBD2 (6 bases). The germline gives CDR1 MGHRA, CDR2 YSYEKL. Trimming took 4 bases from V and 2 from J, leaving 18 bases between them. The CDR3 is 16 amino acids. DNA for the CDR3: TGCGCCAGCAGCCCCGAGGGAGGTTCAAGGGCCTACGAGCAGTACTTC. Residues: CASSPEGGSRAYEQYF.

The chain uses TRBV4-3 and TRBJ1-2; possible D gene TRBD1, 5 bases. The V gene lost 0 bases and the J gene lost 8 bases, with 22 bases spanning the gap. This CDR3 has 17 residues. Per germline, CDR1 LGHNA and CDR2 YSLEER. DNA of the CDR3: TGCGCCAGCAGCCAAGACCTGAGGGGACTGACCTTCGGGGGCTACACCTTC. Protein sequence: CASSQDLRGLTFGGYTF.

This clone has more than one count but fewer than ten. The chain carries TRBV29-1 and TRBJ1-1; D unclear. The CDR3 has 12 amino acids. Trimming took 4 bases from V and 1 from J, leaving 7 bases between them. Germline V lookup: CDR1 SQVTM, CDR2 ANQGSEA. The CDR3 is CSVGPSNTEAFF. The CDR3 bases are TGCAGCGTTGGTCCCTCGAACACTGAAGCTTTCTTT.

The chain uses TRBV19 and TRBJ2-6; the D gene is possibly TRBD1 (6 bases). Germline loops: CDR1 LNHDA, CDR2 SQIVND (reference sequence). This CDR3 region has 15 residues. V lost 6 bases to trimming and J lost 2 bases, with 11 bases between them. The chain's CDR3 is CASRAGVAGANVLTF. In DNA, the CDR3 is TGTGCCAGTAGAGCAGGGGTAGCTGGGGCCAACGTCCTGACTTTC.

This clone came up a few times. The chain joins TRBV7-2 to TRBJ2-3; TRBD1 might be the D (6 bases). The CDR3 length is 16 residues. Germline CDR1 and CDR2: SGHTA and FQGNSA. The V end was cut by 0 bases, the J end by 1 base, with 11 bases between. This chain's CDR3 is CASSLAQSGGTDTQYF. The CDR3 nucleotides are TGTGCCAGCAGCTTAGCGCAGTCAGGGGGCACAGATACGCAGTATTTT.

The chain has TRBV11-2 and TRBJ1-2, with D perhaps TRBD1 (6 bases). This CDR3 comprises 11 residues. Trimming left V 5 bases short and J 8 bases short, with 9 bases between. Germline loops: CDR1 SGHAT, CDR2 FQNNGV. The CDR3, as DNA: TGTGCCAGCAGCCCAGGGGCCGGCTACACCTTC. Translating it yields CASSPGAGYTF.

V gene TRBV28 combines with J gene TRBJ2-1, with a weak D call TRBD2 (6 bases). Germline CDR1 MDHEN, CDR2 SYDVKM. The CDR3 has 16 residues. With 4 bases removed from V and 4 bases from J, the gap between germline ends came to 17 bases. DNA for the CDR3: TGTGCCAGCAGTTCTCTAGCCGGGAGCCCTTACAATGAGCAGTTCTTC. Translating it yields CASSSLAGSPYNEQFF.